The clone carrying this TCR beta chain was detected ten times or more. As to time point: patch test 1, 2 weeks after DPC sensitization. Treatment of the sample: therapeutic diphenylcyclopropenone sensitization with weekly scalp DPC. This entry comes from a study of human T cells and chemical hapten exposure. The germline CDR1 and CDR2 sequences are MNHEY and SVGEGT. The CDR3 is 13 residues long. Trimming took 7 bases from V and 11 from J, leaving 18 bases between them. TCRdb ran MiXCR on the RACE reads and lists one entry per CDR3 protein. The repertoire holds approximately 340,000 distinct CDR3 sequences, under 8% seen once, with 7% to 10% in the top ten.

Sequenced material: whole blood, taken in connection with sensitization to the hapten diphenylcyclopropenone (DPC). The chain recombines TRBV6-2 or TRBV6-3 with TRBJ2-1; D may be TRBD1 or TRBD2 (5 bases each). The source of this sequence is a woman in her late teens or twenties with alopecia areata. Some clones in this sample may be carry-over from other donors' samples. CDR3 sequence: CASTGNRLGQQFF. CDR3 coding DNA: TGTGCCAGCACCGGGAACAGGCTAGGGCAGCAGTTCTTC.